This T cell receptor (beta chain) was captured in a study of beta chain features in type 1 diabetes. Study details: Across the samples, about 100 million sorted cells were examined in total.

This clone was counted only a few times. The isolated RNA, all of it, was reverse transcribed, so expressed TCRB transcripts were what got sequenced. Sequencing used immunoSEQ multiplex PCR; TCRdb keeps in-frame clones, though not all of them. This sample carries around 500,000 clones, over 25% of them seen once, and the ten largest clones take around 0.065%. CDR1 and CDR2 from the germline V gene are LGHNA and YNFKEQ. Trimming removed 1 base at V and 1 base at J, with 15 bases between. This CDR3 contains 17 residues. The sequenced material came from naive CD4+ T cells from blood. The rearrangement links TRBV4-2 to TRBJ2-3, with D unclear. The TCR sequence derives from a man younger than 35 in good health. CDR3 residues: CASSQARAVSGTDTQYF. CDR3 coding DNA: TGTGCCAGCAGCCAAGCCCGGGCAGTAAGCGGCACAGATACGCAGTATTTT.